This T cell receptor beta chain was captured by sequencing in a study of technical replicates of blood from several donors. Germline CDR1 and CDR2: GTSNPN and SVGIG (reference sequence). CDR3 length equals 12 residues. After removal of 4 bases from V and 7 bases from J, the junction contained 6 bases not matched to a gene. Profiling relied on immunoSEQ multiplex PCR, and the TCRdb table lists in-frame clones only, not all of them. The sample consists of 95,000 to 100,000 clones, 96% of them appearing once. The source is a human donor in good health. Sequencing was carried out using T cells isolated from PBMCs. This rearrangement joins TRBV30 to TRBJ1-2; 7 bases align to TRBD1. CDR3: CAWNRQGSGYTF. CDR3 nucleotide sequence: TGTGCCTGGAACCGACAGGGAAGTGGCTACACCTTC. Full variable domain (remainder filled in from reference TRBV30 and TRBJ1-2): SQTIHQWPATLVQPVGSPLSLECTVEGTSNPNLYWYRQAAGRGLQLLFYSVGIGQISSEVPQNLSASRPQDRQFILSSKKLLLSDSGFYLCAWNRQGSGYTFGSGTRLTVV.